Below are 19 T cell receptor beta chains sequenced from a single sample in a study of blood T cell repertoires in COVID-19. The method was immunoSEQ multiplex PCR; TCRdb's version includes in-frame clones alone and lacks a portion of them. The sample has some 53,000 clones; roughly nine tenths are singletons. Sequencing input: peripheral blood. Receptors originate from a man aged 55 to 70 with active COVID-19.

The rearrangement joins TRBV7-2 to TRBJ1-2, with D possibly being TRBD1 (5 bases). The ends were cut back, 2 bases at V and 1 base at J, with 8 bases in the middle. CDR3 length: 14 residues. The V gene's germline CDR1 is SGHTA and CDR2 FQGNSA. CDR3 amino acids: CASSLNRLNYGYTF. The CDR3 DNA reads as TGTGCCAGCAGCTTAAACAGGCTTAACTATGGCTACACCTTC.

V gene TRBV29-1 combines with J gene TRBJ1-4; 11 nucleotides agree with TRBD1. Germline V gives CDR1 SQVTM, CDR2 ANQGSEA. V gave up 7 bases and J gave up 8 bases; unmatched junction bases: 6. This CDR3 is built from 13 residues. The CDR3 DNA reads TGCAGCGCCCAGGGACAGGGGGACGAAAAACTGTTTTTT. This translates into CSAQGQGDEKLFF.

This clone was counted between two and nine times. The chain couples TRBV19 to TRBJ2-7; D unresolved. The CDR3 runs to 13 residues. Deletions cut 4 bases from V and 7 bases from J, with 14 bases between. The germline V gene encodes CDR1 LNHDA and CDR2 SQIVND (reference sequence). CDR3 sequence (DNA): TGTGCCAGTAGTACATCGGCAAACGGGGAGCAGTACTTC. This encodes CASSTSANGEQYF.

CDR3 residues: CASSVRGQETQYF. Here the CDR3 DNA reads TGTGCCAGCAGTGTCCGGGGACAAGAGACCCAGTACTTC. V is TRBV2 and J is TRBJ2-5; TRBD2 might be the D (5 bases). CDR3 length equals 13 residues. Germline CDR1 and CDR2: SNHLY and FYNNEI. Trimming removed 4 bases from V and 2 bases from J, with 8 bases in between.

The chain uses TRBV3-1 (or the pseudogene TRBV3-2) and TRBJ2-7; D call uncertain. V was shortened by 4 bases and J by 5 bases, with 15 bases between the two germline ends. Germline values: CDR1 LGHDT, CDR2 YNNKEL (reference sequence). CDR3 length: 14 amino acids. CDR3 sequence: CASSRSTGSNEQYF. The DNA for the CDR3 is TGTGCCAGCAGCCGCTCAACCGGGTCCAACGAGCAGTACTTC.

The count of this clone is one. This chain links TRBV7-2 with TRBJ1-5; 12 positions match TRBD1. Germline-derived CDR1 and CDR2 are SGHTA and FQGNSA. The CDR3 runs 16 residues. V was clipped by 1 base and J by 7 bases; unmatched bases: 5. CDR3 in DNA: TGTGCCAGCAGCTTAGGGGGGACAGGGGGCTACCAGCCCCAGCATTTT. It encodes CASSLGGTGGYQPQHF.

This chain links TRBV29-1 with TRBJ1-1; TRBD1 is a possible D gene (5 bases). Germline CDR1 SQVTM, CDR2 ANQGSEA. Trimming left V 2 bases short and J 5 bases short, with 15 bases between. The CDR3 runs to 14 residues. This CDR3 is CSVEKTAARTEAFF. The CDR3 region has the DNA TGCAGCGTTGAAAAGACAGCTGCCAGGACTGAAGCTTTCTTT.

The J gene is TRBJ2-7, the V gene TRBV9; D perhaps matches TRBD1 (6 bases). V was cut by 4 bases and J by 0 bases, with 11 bases left in between. Germline V gene data show CDR1 as SGDLS and CDR2 as YYNGEE. There are 14 residues in the CDR3. CDR3 sequence (DNA): TGTGCCAGCAGCCCACGACAGGTCTCCTACGAGCAGTACTTC. It codes for CASSPRQVSYEQYF.

The chain uses TRBV4-1 and TRBJ2-7; 9 bases match TRBD2. The V and J ends lost 1 base and 1 base, in that order; junction bases with no gene match: 2. Germline V gene sequence: CDR1 MGHRA, CDR2 YSYEKL. CDR3 length equals 15 residues. CDR3 coding DNA: TGCGCCAGCAGCCAAGGGCTAGCGGGATCCTACGAGCAGTACTTC. This gives the protein CASSQGLAGSYEQYF.

The chain uses TRBV11-1 and TRBJ2-3; tentative D call: TRBD2 (7 bases). The germline CDR1 and CDR2 sequences are SGHAT and FQDESV (reference sequence). Trimming took 2 bases from V and 0 from J, leaving 12 bases between them. This CDR3 contains 16 residues. The CDR3 coding sequence is TGTGCCAGCAGCTTAAGTCGGGGGGCGAGCACAGATACGCAGTATTTT. It yields the protein CASSLSRGASTDTQYF. Drawing the rest from reference TRBV11-1 and TRBJ2-3, the complete variable domain is EAEVAQSPRYKITEKSQAVAFWCDPISGHATLYWYRQILGQGPELLVQFQDESVVDDSQLPKDRFSAERLKGVDSTLKIQPAELGDSAMYLCASSLSRGASTDTQYFGPGTRLTVL.

The chain carries TRBV7-2 and TRBJ2-7; 8 bases fit TRBD2. The trim removed 3 bases at V and 5 bases at J, leaving 9 bases unmatched. CDR3 length equals 15 residues. CDR1 is SGHTA and CDR2 is FQGNSA in the germline V gene. DNA for the CDR3: TGTGCCAGCAGCTTCCAAAGCGGGAGAGTCGACGAGCAGTACTTC. This codes for CASSFQSGRVDEQYF.

The table lists this clone with a few counts. Within the sample, other DNA sequences also encode this same CDR3. V gene TRBV5-1 combines with J gene TRBJ2-7; 10 bases are a match to TRBD1. Germline values: CDR1 SGHRS, CDR2 YFSETQ. Losses at the gene ends were 0 bases for V and 4 bases for J; bases not matched to a gene: 1. The CDR3 runs 14 residues. The CDR3 reads CASSLGTGGYEQYF. Written as DNA, the CDR3 is TGCGCCAGCAGCTTGGGGACAGGGGGATACGAGCAGTACTTC. The full variable domain, completed using reference TRBV5-1 and TRBJ2-7, is KAGVTQTPRYLIKTRGQQVTLSCSPISGHRSVSWYQQTPGQGLQFLFEYFSETQRNKGNFPGRFSGRQFSNSRSEMNVSTLELGDSALYLCASSLGTGGYEQYFGPGTRLTVT.

This CDR3 is CASSGQGRETQYF. Here the CDR3 DNA reads TGTGCCAGCTCGGGACAGGGCCGGGAGACCCAGTACTTC. The chain uses TRBV18 and TRBJ2-5; 9 bases match TRBD1. Trimming removed 6 bases from V and 5 bases from J; junction bases left unmatched: 4. The length of the CDR3 is 13 residues. Germline-derived CDR1 and CDR2 are KGHSH and LQKENI.

J is TRBJ1-5 and V is TRBV4-3; TRBD1 might be the D (5 bases). CDR3 length: 13 residues. Germline CDR1 is LGHNA and CDR2 is YSLEER. V was cut by 1 base and J by 5 bases, with 6 bases left in between. CDR3 loop: CASSQGRDQPQHF. The CDR3 coding sequence is TGCGCCAGCAGCCAAGGCAGGGATCAGCCCCAGCATTTT.

This clone occurred once. V usage is TRBV5-4 and J usage is TRBJ2-3, with TRBD1 as a possible D gene (5 bases). This CDR3 is built from 13 residues. V shed 8 bases and J shed 1 base, with 11 bases lying between them. Germline CDR1 is SGHNT and CDR2 is YYREEE (reference sequence). This chain's CDR3 is CASQGRGTDTQYF. DNA for the CDR3: TGTGCCAGTCAGGGTCGTGGCACAGATACGCAGTATTTT.

J is TRBJ1-1 and V is TRBV4-3, with a possible D match to TRBD1 (5 bases). The V and J ends lost 2 bases and 4 bases respectively, with 11 bases between them. Looked up from germline, CDR1 is LGHNA and CDR2 is YSLEER. The CDR3 covers 14 residues. This CDR3 reads CASSQRGGFTEAFF. The CDR3 DNA follows: TGCGCCAGCAGCCAACGGGGGGGTTTCACTGAAGCTTTCTTT.

The genes are TRBV7-8 and TRBJ2-7, with 10 bases that match TRBD1. The CDR3 totals 14 residues. J lost 5 bases, V lost 7 bases, and 8 bases had no gene match. Germline loops: CDR1 SGHVS, CDR2 FQNEAQ. Here the CDR3 DNA reads TGTGCCAGCACCAGCCGGGACAGGGGCGACGAGCAGTACTTC. Translation gives CASTSRDRGDEQYF.

V gene TRBV10-3 combines with J gene TRBJ2-3, with TRBD1 matching 10 bases. Germline CDR1 and CDR2: ENHRY and SYGVKD. V lost 5 bases, J lost 0 bases, and 5 bases stayed unmatched. The CDR3 loop spans 16 amino acids. The CDR3 sequence is CAISKTGGRSTDTQYF. The CDR3 nucleotides are TGTGCCATCAGTAAGACAGGGGGCCGGAGCACAGATACGCAGTATTTT.

The V gene is TRBV5-5, the J gene TRBJ1-1, with no clear D. Germline V gene sequence: CDR1 SGHKS, CDR2 YYEKEE (reference sequence). The CDR3 is 14 residues long. V lost 5 bases and J 1 base, leaving 12 bases between the germline ends. This CDR3 reads CASRRQDPNTEAFF. The CDR3 coding sequence is TGTGCCAGCAGGCGTCAGGATCCGAACACTGAAGCTTTCTTT.